A single sample is the source of the 19 T cell receptor beta chains below, sequenced in a study of OX40 agonist ivuxolimab in advanced cancers. Assay used: immunoSEQ multiplex PCR; TCRdb lists only in-frame clones, some missing. The repertoire holds more than 85,000 clones, with roughly 91% as singletons. Sequencing used CD4+ or CD8+ T cells sorted from blood, obtained in a trial of the OX40 agonist ivuxolimab. The receptors come from an adult with an advanced solid tumor such as melanoma, head and neck, liver or kidney cancer.

The chain employs TRBV2 and TRBJ2-3; no clear D gene. This CDR3 spans 15 amino acids. V was trimmed by 2 bases and J by 6 bases, leaving 15 bases between them. From germline, CDR1 is SNHLY and CDR2 FYNNEI. CDR3 in DNA: TGTGCCAGCAGTGAACTAAAGAGTTTATCGGATACGCAGTATTTT. It specifies CASSELKSLSDTQYF.

The chain couples TRBV11-3 to TRBJ2-7; the match to TRBD2 covers 13 bases. Germline CDR1 reads SGHNT; CDR2 reads YENEEA. The CDR3 contains 15 residues. V dropped 5 bases and J dropped 5; count of bases not matched to a gene: 6. CDR3 protein: CASSPTSGRLHEQYF. The CDR3 nucleotides read TGTGCCAGCAGCCCGACTAGCGGGAGGCTCCACGAGCAGTACTTC.

The gene calls are TRBV4-1 and TRBJ1-2; D might be TRBD1 (5 bases). Germline V lookup: CDR1 MGHRA, CDR2 YSYEKL. Trimming pared 1 base from V and 2 bases from J, leaving 5 bases between. The length of the CDR3 is 13 residues. Here the CDR3 DNA reads TGCGCCAGCAGCCAAGGACAGAACTATGGCTACACCTTC. Protein product: CASSQGQNYGYTF.

The rearrangement uses TRBV6-4 and TRBJ2-1; D gene unclear. The CDR3 has 15 residues. Trimming left V 5 bases short and J 0 bases short, with 11 bases between. Germline CDR1 and CDR2: MRHNA and SNTAGT. The CDR3 coding sequence is TGTGCCAGCAGTCGGGCGTCGAGCTCCTACAATGAGCAGTTCTTC. This translates into CASSRASSSYNEQFF.

The CDR3 DNA reads TGTGCCAGCAGCTTGACAGGGGACGCTAATGAAAAACTGTTTTTT. Its translation is CASSLTGDANEKLFF. This sequence joins TRBV7-2 and TRBJ1-4; 8 nucleotides agree with TRBD1. The V and J ends lost 3 bases and 3 bases, in that order; junction bases with no gene match: 3. CDR3 length equals 15 residues. The germline gives CDR1 SGHTA, CDR2 FQGNSA.

This chain links TRBV5-6 with TRBJ1-3; unclear D gene. V was clipped by 3 bases and J by 7 bases, with 14 bases between them. Germline-derived CDR1 and CDR2 are SGHDT and YYEEEE. There are 14 residues in the CDR3. CDR3 region: CASSSTAFGNTIYF. The CDR3 DNA reads as TGTGCCAGCAGCTCGACCGCCTTCGGGAACACCATATATTTT.

The chain employs TRBV7-9 and TRBJ1-1; D uncertain. The CDR3 is 14 residues long. The germline V gene has CDR1 SEHNR and CDR2 FQNEAQ (reference sequence). V gave up 5 bases and J gave up 0 bases, with 10 bases separating them. CDR3 amino acids: CASSQQTMNTEAFF. CDR3 sequence (DNA): TGTGCCAGCAGCCAACAGACTATGAACACTGAAGCTTTCTTT.

The chain uses TRBV19 and TRBJ1-1; D remains ambiguous. This CDR3 contains 12 residues. CDR1 is LNHDA, CDR2 SQIVND, per germline (reference sequence). Trimming took 3 bases from V and 10 from J, leaving 12 bases between them. CDR3 sequence (DNA): TGTGCCAGTAGTATTGGACGGTTAGGAGCTTTCTTT. Translated, it gives CASSIGRLGAFF.

The CDR3, as DNA: TGTGCCACCAGCCGGAGGGGGACCTCTGGAAACACCATATATTTT. This encodes CATSRRGTSGNTIYF. The chain carries TRBV15 and TRBJ1-3; possible D gene TRBD1, 6 bases. The CDR3 consists of 15 residues. The ends were cut back, 5 bases at V and 0 bases at J, with 11 bases in the middle. Germline-derived CDR1 and CDR2 are LNHNV and YYDKDF (reference sequence).

This clone was counted between two and nine times. The chain employs TRBV9 and TRBJ2-1; TRBD2 aligns across 7 bases. The CDR3 sequence is 15 residues long. The germline V gene has CDR1 SGDLS and CDR2 YYNGEE. The ends lost 3 bases at V and 6 bases at J; junction bases unmatched: 9. The CDR3 coding sequence is TGTGCCAGCAGCGAGGCTCTCACTAGCGTCAATGAGCAGTTCTTC. As protein: CASSEALTSVNEQFF.

A single count supports this clone. The gene calls are TRBV5-1 and TRBJ2-1; 14 positions agree with TRBD2. Losses at the gene ends were 5 bases for V and 10 bases for J; bases not matched to a gene: 11. Germline V gene lookup returns CDR1 SGHRS and CDR2 YFSETQ. The CDR3 totals 16 residues. The CDR3 reads CASRDYRGLAGDEQFF. In DNA, the CDR3 is TGCGCCAGCAGGGATTACAGGGGACTAGCGGGAGACGAGCAGTTCTTC.

The chain combines TRBV29-1 with TRBJ2-1; 8 positions match TRBD2. The CDR3 has 16 residues. The junction had 7 bases not matched to a gene; V was cut back by 1 base and J by 2 bases. CDR1 is SQVTM, CDR2 ANQGSEA, per germline. In DNA form, the CDR3 reads TGCAGCGTTGAAGGGAGGCGGGAGGTCACCTACAATGAGCAGTTCTTC. It is translated as CSVEGRREVTYNEQFF.

The genes are TRBV29-1 and TRBJ1-4, with 9 positions matching TRBD1. Germline V gene sequence: CDR1 SQVTM, CDR2 ANQGSEA. CDR3 length equals 14 residues. The V gene end was trimmed by 3 bases and the J gene end by 8 bases; junction bases not matched to a gene: 7. The CDR3 region is CSVDVGTGREKLFF. CDR3 DNA sequence: TGCAGCGTTGACGTCGGGACAGGGCGCGAAAAACTGTTTTTT.

This clone was found a few times. CDR3 DNA sequence: TGTGCCAGCAGTCTCGGGACATCCCTTTACGAGCAGTACTTC. Amino acids: CASSLGTSLYEQYF. This sequence joins TRBV7-2 and TRBJ2-7; possibly TRBD1 for D (6 bases). Trimming removed 6 bases at V and 4 bases at J, with 16 bases between. Germline CDR1 reads SGHTA; CDR2 reads FQGNSA. This CDR3 region has 14 residues.

This chain connects TRBV9 to TRBJ2-1; D is possibly TRBD2 (5 bases). The germline CDR1 and CDR2 sequences are SGDLS and YYNGEE. Between the trimmed V and J ends, which lost 0 bases and 4 bases, there was a span of 8 bases. The CDR3 totals 14 residues. The CDR3 DNA follows: TGTGCCAGCAGCGTAGGACTATCGTACAATGAGCAGTTCTTC. This translates into CASSVGLSYNEQFF.

This chain connects TRBV5-5 to TRBJ1-2; no clear D. Germline CDR1 SGHKS, CDR2 YYEKEE (reference sequence). V was shortened by 4 bases and J by 0 bases, with 4 bases between the two germline ends. The length of the CDR3 is 12 residues. The chain's CDR3 is CASSPTNYGYTF. Written as DNA, the CDR3 is TGTGCCAGCAGCCCCACTAACTATGGCTACACCTTC.

This clone is a singleton in its sample. In DNA, the CDR3 is TGTGCCTGGACAGGGAAGTCTTCCCAAATTACAGATACGCAGTATTTT. Translated, it gives CAWTGKSSQITDTQYF. The rearrangement joins TRBV30 to TRBJ2-3, with a tentative D call TRBD1 (5 bases). V lost 4 bases to trimming and J lost 3 bases, with 20 bases between them. The CDR3 length is 16 residues. Germline CDR1 reads GTSNPN; CDR2 reads SVGIG (reference sequence).

The genes are TRBV11-2 and TRBJ1-6; TRBD1 agrees at 7 bases. Germline values: CDR1 SGHAT, CDR2 FQNNGV. V shed 7 bases, J shed 7 bases, and the junction held 7 bases outside the gene matches. This CDR3 region has 14 residues. Written as DNA, the CDR3 is TGTGCCAGCATGCTGACAGGGACCAATTCACCCCTCCACTTT. This encodes CASMLTGTNSPLHF.

The gene calls are TRBV10-1 and TRBJ2-2, with 10 positions matching TRBD2. Germline V lookup: CDR1 WNHNN, CDR2 SYGVQD (reference sequence). V lost 1 base, J lost 4 bases, and 9 bases stayed unmatched. This CDR3 contains 18 residues. The CDR3 nucleotides are TGCGCCAGCAGTGAGTGGGCTAGCGGGAGTCTTGGCACCGGGGAGCTGTTTTTT. It codes for CASSEWASGSLGTGELFF.